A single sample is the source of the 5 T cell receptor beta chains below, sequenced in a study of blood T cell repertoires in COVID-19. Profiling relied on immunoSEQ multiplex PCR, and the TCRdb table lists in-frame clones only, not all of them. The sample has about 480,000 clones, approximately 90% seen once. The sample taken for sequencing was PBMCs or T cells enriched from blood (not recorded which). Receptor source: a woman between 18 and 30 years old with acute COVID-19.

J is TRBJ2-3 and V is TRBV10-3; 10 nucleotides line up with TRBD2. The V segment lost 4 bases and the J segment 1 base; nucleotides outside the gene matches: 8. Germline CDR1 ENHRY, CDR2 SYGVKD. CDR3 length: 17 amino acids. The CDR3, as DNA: TGTGCCATCAGTGGGCAGTCCGGGACTAGCGGCACAGATACGCAGTATTTT. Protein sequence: CAISGQSGTSGTDTQYF.

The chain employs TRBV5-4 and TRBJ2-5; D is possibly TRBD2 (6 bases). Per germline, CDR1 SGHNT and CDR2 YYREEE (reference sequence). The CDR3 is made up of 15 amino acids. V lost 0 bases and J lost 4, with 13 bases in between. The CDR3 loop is CASSLDGKGGETQYF. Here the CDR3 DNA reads TGTGCCAGCAGCTTGGACGGTAAGGGAGGAGAGACCCAGTACTTC.

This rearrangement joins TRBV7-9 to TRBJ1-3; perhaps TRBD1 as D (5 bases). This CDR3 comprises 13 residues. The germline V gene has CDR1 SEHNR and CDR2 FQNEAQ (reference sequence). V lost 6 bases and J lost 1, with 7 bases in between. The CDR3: CASSAGSGNTIYF. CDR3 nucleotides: TGTGCCAGCAGTGCAGGGTCTGGAAACACCATATATTTT.

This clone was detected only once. The CDR3 region is CASSLSTSGTDTQYF. The CDR3 DNA reads as TGTGCCAGTAGTCTCAGTACTAGCGGCACAGATACGCAGTATTTT. V usage is TRBV19 and J usage is TRBJ2-3, with TRBD2 matching 7 bases. The CDR3 sequence is 15 residues long. Germline assignment: CDR1 LNHDA and CDR2 SQIVND (reference sequence). V shed 5 bases and J 1 base; nucleotides not matched to a gene: 6.

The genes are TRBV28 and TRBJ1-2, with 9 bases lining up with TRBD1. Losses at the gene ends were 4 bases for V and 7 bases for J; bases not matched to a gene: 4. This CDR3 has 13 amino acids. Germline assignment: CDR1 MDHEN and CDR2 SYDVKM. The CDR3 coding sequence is TGTGCCAGCAGTTACAGGGGGCGGGGTGGCTACACCTTC. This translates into CASSYRGRGGYTF.